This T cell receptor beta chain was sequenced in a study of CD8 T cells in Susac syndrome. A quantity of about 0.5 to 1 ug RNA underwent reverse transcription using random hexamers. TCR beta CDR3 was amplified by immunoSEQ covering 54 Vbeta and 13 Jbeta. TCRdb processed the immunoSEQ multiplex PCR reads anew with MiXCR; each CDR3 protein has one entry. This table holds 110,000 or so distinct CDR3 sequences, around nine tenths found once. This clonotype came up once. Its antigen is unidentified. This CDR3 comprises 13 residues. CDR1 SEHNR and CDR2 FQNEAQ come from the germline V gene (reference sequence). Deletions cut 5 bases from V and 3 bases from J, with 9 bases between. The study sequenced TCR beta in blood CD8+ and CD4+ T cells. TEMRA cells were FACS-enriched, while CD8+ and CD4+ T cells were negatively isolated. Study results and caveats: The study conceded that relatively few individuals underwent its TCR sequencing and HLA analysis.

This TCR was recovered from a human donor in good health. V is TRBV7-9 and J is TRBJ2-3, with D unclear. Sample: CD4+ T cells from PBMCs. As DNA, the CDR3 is TGTGCCAGCAGCCCTGTTTTGACAGATACGCAGTATTTT. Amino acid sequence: CASSPVLTDTQYF.